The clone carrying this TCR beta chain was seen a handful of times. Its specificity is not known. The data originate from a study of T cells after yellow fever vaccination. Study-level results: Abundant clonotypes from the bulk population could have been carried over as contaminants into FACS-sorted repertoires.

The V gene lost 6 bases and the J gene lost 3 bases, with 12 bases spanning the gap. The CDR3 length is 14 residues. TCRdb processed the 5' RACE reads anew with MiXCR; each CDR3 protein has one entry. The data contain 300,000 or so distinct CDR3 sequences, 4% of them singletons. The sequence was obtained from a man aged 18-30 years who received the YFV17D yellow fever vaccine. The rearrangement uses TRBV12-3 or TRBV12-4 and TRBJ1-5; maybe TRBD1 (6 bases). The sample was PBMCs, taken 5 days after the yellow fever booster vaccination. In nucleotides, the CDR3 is TGTGCCAGCAGACTACAGGGTAACAATCAGCCCCAGCATTTT. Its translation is CASRLQGNNQPQHF.